Presented here are 27 T cell receptor beta chains from one specimen sequenced in a study of T cells in Graves' hyperthyroidism and ophthalmopathy. TCR beta CDR3 regions were amplified from RNA. Primed by the HTBI set, a first-round RT-PCR was run on the TCR CDR3. From the multiplex PCR reads, TCRdb called clonotypes with MiXCR, one entry per CDR3 protein. The sample holds around 350,000 distinct CDR3 sequences, 15% to 20% seen once. The sample was blood. The receptors derive from a woman aged 18-29 years with Graves' hyperthyroidism.

The sample holds many counts of this clonotype. DNA of the CDR3: TGTGCCAGCAGTGGCAGGACAGCGAACACTGAAGCTTTCTTT. This sequence encodes CASSGRTANTEAFF. The V gene is TRBV2, the J gene TRBJ1-1; D possibly corresponds to TRBD1 (6 bases). The germline gives CDR1 SNHLY, CDR2 FYNNEI. Trimming cost V 4 bases and J 1 base, with 10 bases left between them. This CDR3 spans 14 amino acids.

The chain links TRBV15 to TRBJ1-2; D gene uncertain. CDR1 is LNHNV, CDR2 YYDKDF, per germline (reference sequence). V gave up 0 bases and J gave up 4 bases, with 6 bases separating them. The CDR3 length is 13 residues. The CDR3: CATSRDNSYGYTF. The CDR3, as DNA: TGTGCCACCAGCAGAGATAACAGCTATGGCTACACCTTC.

This clonotype was recorded many times. The rearrangement links TRBV20-1 to TRBJ1-2; possible D gene TRBD1, 5 bases. The V end was cut by 6 bases, the J end by 8 bases, with 16 bases between. Germline lookup yields CDR1 DFQATT and CDR2 SNEGSKA (reference sequence). The CDR3 loop spans 12 amino acids. The CDR3 region has the DNA TGCAGTGCCCGGGACGGGCTGGGGGGCTACACCTTC. This gives the protein CSARDGLGGYTF.

For the CDR3, the DNA is TGTGCCAGTAGTATCTGGGGCGCGTCCTCCTACGAGCAGTACTTC. Amino acid sequence: CASSIWGASSYEQYF. The chain combines TRBV19 with TRBJ2-7; D might be TRBD1 (5 bases). The V gene lost 3 bases and the J gene lost 0 bases, with 12 bases spanning the gap. CDR1 LNHDA and CDR2 SQIVND come from the germline V gene (reference sequence). CDR3 length: 15 amino acids.

The CDR3 protein is CASSGKGWNQETQYF. The CDR3, as DNA: TGTGCCAGCAGCGGGAAAGGGTGGAACCAAGAGACCCAGTACTTC. This chain joins TRBV11-3 and TRBJ2-5, with D uncertain. The CDR3 totals 15 residues. V lost 5 bases and J 0 bases, leaving 13 bases between the germline ends. Germline CDR1 reads SGHNT; CDR2 reads YENEEA.

This clonotype was seen ten or more times. J is TRBJ2-7 and V is TRBV30; 8 nucleotides agree with TRBD1. CDR3 length: 14 residues. V was clipped by 2 bases and J by 3 bases; unmatched bases: 6. Germline-derived CDR1 and CDR2 are GTSNPN and SVGIG (reference sequence). This CDR3 is CAWSTRTGNYEQYF. CDR3 DNA sequence: TGTGCCTGGAGTACGCGGACAGGGAACTACGAGCAGTACTTC.

There are a few counts of this clonotype. The rearrangement joins TRBV20-1 to TRBJ1-3; 7 nucleotides agree with TRBD1. Germline V gives CDR1 DFQATT, CDR2 SNEGSKA (reference sequence). CDR3 length: 13 amino acids. V shed 4 bases, J shed 7 bases, and the junction held 7 bases outside the gene matches. The CDR3 here is CSAKSGTENTIYF. CDR3 sequence (DNA): TGCAGTGCTAAATCCGGGACAGAGAACACCATATATTTT.

J is TRBJ1-1 and V is TRBV9; D is possibly TRBD1 (5 bases). Germline assignment: CDR1 SGDLS and CDR2 YYNGEE. The CDR3 length is 17 residues. Trimming shortened V by 0 bases and J by 1 base, and 16 bases separated the two germline ends. CDR3 DNA sequence: TGTGCCAGCAGCGTAGGAAGGGGTGGGGACGCGAACACTGAAGCTTTCTTT. Its translation: CASSVGRGGDANTEAFF.

V is TRBV6-1 and J is TRBJ2-7; tentative D call: TRBD2 (7 bases). The CDR3 is 14 residues long. V lost 4 bases and J 4 bases, leaving 14 bases between the germline ends. In germline, CDR1 is MNHNS, CDR2 SASEGT. The CDR3 protein is CASSGRGGGYEQYF. The CDR3, as DNA: TGTGCCAGCAGTGGGAGGGGGGGCGGATACGAGCAGTACTTC.

This clonotype was seen many times. The chain has TRBV2 and TRBJ2-7; TRBD2 is a possible D gene (5 bases). Germline V CDR1 and CDR2: SNHLY, FYNNEI. This CDR3 spans 11 amino acids. Trimming removed 8 bases from V and 5 bases from J, with 10 bases in between. The CDR3 nucleotides read TGTGCCAGCGACCTCGGGAACGAGCAGTACTTC. It specifies CASDLGNEQYF.

This clonotype was seen many times. The chain uses TRBV12-3 or TRBV12-4 and TRBJ1-1, with D perhaps TRBD1 (5 bases). CDR3 length equals 18 residues. Trimming took off 6 bases at V and 3 bases at J, with 26 bases between the two ends. The CDR3 spells CASSDQLDWPRGDTEAFF. DNA for the CDR3: TGTGCCAGCAGCGACCAACTCGATTGGCCAAGGGGAGACACTGAAGCTTTCTTT.

The sample holds many counts of this clonotype. The genes are TRBV29-1 and TRBJ1-2, with a tentative D call TRBD1 (5 bases). This CDR3 spans 12 amino acids. Germline CDR1 and CDR2: SQVTM and ANQGSEA. Trimming took off 6 bases at V and 8 bases at J, with 16 bases between the two ends. The CDR3 nucleotides are TGCAGCGTCACAGGACTGGCGTTCGGCTACACCTTC. This gives the protein CSVTGLAFGYTF.

This clonotype was detected only a few times. CDR3 nucleotides: TGCAGTGCCCCTCGCGGCGGCCAAGAGACCCAGTACTTC. Translating gives CSAPRGGQETQYF. The chain employs TRBV20-1 and TRBJ2-5; D gene uncertain. Trimming shortened V by 6 bases and J by 1 base, and 12 bases separated the two germline ends. This CDR3 contains 13 residues. Germline values: CDR1 DFQATT, CDR2 SNEGSKA (reference sequence).

The table lists this clonotype with many counts. The J gene is TRBJ2-5, the V gene TRBV20-1; D unresolved. The CDR3 sequence is 13 residues long. Per the germline V gene, CDR1 is DFQATT and CDR2 is SNEGSKA (reference sequence). V shed 6 bases and J shed 0 bases, with 11 bases lying between them. The CDR3 loop is CSAQSPDQETQYF. DNA for the CDR3: TGCAGTGCCCAATCACCTGACCAAGAGACCCAGTACTTC.

This sequence joins TRBV2 and TRBJ1-6; D not certain. Germline V CDR1 and CDR2: SNHLY, FYNNEI. The CDR3 runs 14 residues. V dropped 4 bases and J dropped 6 bases, with 10 bases sitting between them. For the CDR3, the DNA is TGTGCCAGCAGTGGTCCTTTTAGTAATTCACCCCTCCACTTT. It codes for CASSGPFSNSPLHF.

J is TRBJ2-7 and V is TRBV29-1; a weak D match, TRBD2 (6 bases). This CDR3 has 15 amino acids. From germline, CDR1 is SQVTM and CDR2 ANQGSEA. The V end was cut by 5 bases, the J end by 0 bases, with 17 bases between. The CDR3 loop is CSVSRGGISSYEQYF. The CDR3 DNA reads TGCAGCGTTTCCCGTGGCGGGATTAGCTCCTACGAGCAGTACTTC.

This clonotype was observed many times. V and J are TRBV2 and TRBJ1-2, with 7 bases identical to TRBD1. Per germline, CDR1 SNHLY and CDR2 FYNNEI. The CDR3 has 15 amino acids. The trim removed 6 bases at V and 0 bases at J, leaving 7 bases unmatched. The CDR3 sequence is CASRRTGPANYGYTF. The CDR3 nucleotides read TGTGCCAGCAGGCGGACAGGTCCAGCTAACTATGGCTACACCTTC.

This clonotype was observed a few times. The rearrangement joins TRBV2 to TRBJ2-4, with D perhaps matching TRBD1 or TRBD2 (5 bases each). The CDR3 covers 17 residues. Germline CDR1 reads SNHLY; CDR2 reads FYNNEI. Trimming removed 8 bases at V and 7 bases at J, with 27 bases between. The DNA of the CDR3 is TGTGCCAGCGGGGGACGTGGACTCCAAACAAAGGGGAACATTCAGTACTTC. Protein sequence: CASGGRGLQTKGNIQYF.

This clonotype showed up many times. The chain couples TRBV20-1 to TRBJ2-5; D may be TRBD1 or TRBD2 (5 bases each). The CDR3 is made up of 13 amino acids. V lost 6 bases, J lost 2 bases, and 13 bases lay in between. Germline V CDR1 and CDR2: DFQATT, SNEGSKA (reference sequence). The CDR3 DNA reads TGCAGTGCCGCGTCGGGGCCGCAAGAGACCCAGTACTTC. Translation gives CSAASGPQETQYF.

This clonotype was observed at least ten times. V usage is TRBV6-2 or TRBV6-3 and J usage is TRBJ1-2; D may be TRBD1 (5 bases). The germline gives CDR1 MNHEY, CDR2 SVGEGT. The CDR3 sequence is 14 residues long. Trimming left V 2 bases short and J 5 bases short, with 12 bases between. The DNA of the CDR3 is TGTGCCAGCAGTTACGGTACCGGGGCGTATGGCTACACCTTC. Translated, it gives CASSYGTGAYGYTF.

The table lists this clonotype with many counts. The chain recombines TRBV6-2 or TRBV6-3 with TRBJ1-5; no clear D gene. The germline CDR1 and CDR2 sequences are MNHEY and SVGEGT. The CDR3 has 15 residues. Trimming left V 6 bases short and J 2 bases short, with 14 bases between. Written as DNA, the CDR3 is TGTGCCAGCAGGGGCGGAGGGAAGGGCAATCAGCCCCAGCATTTT. This gives the protein CASRGGGKGNQPQHF.

In this sample, this clonotype turned up many times. This chain uses TRBV20-1 with TRBJ1-5; D gene uncertain. The length of the CDR3 is 13 residues. V lost 2 bases and J lost 4, with 9 bases in between. Germline loops: CDR1 DFQATT, CDR2 SNEGSKA (reference sequence). This chain's CDR3 is CSARSPLNQPQHF. The CDR3 DNA reads as TGCAGTGCTAGAAGTCCCTTAAATCAGCCCCAGCATTTT.

The J gene is TRBJ2-5, the V gene TRBV20-1; the D is unclear. CDR1 and CDR2 (germline): DFQATT, SNEGSKA (reference sequence). V was cut by 3 bases and J by 0 bases, with 2 bases left in between. This CDR3 comprises 11 residues. The CDR3 protein is CSASNQETQYF. The CDR3 bases are TGCAGTGCTAGCAACCAAGAGACCCAGTACTTC.

This clonotype was counted once. A single base separates this from a much larger clone, so it may be a read error. The chain employs TRBV20-1 and TRBJ2-5; D tentatively reads TRBD1 or TRBD2 (6 bases each). Germline V gives CDR1 DFQATT, CDR2 SNEGSKA (reference sequence). The CDR3 spans 12 residues. The CDR3 coding sequence is TGCAGCCCGAGGGGGGCCCAAGAGACCCGGTACTTC. As protein: CSPRGAQETRYF.

This clonotype was seen only a few times. The chain is built from TRBV27 and TRBJ2-7; TRBD2 might be the D (5 bases). Germline CDR1 reads MNHEY; CDR2 reads SMNVEV (reference sequence). The CDR3 totals 17 residues. The ends were cut back, 2 bases at V and 4 bases at J, with 21 bases in the middle. CDR3 region: CASSLGGPSHMGYEQYF. The CDR3 nucleotides read TGTGCCAGCAGTTTAGGAGGCCCATCACACATGGGGTACGAGCAGTACTTC.

Comment on this clonotype: A much larger clone is a single base away; this may be a read error. V gene TRBV28 combines with J gene TRBJ2-2; 8 bases line up with TRBD1. The CDR3 has 16 residues. Germline loops: CDR1 MDHEN, CDR2 SYDVKM. The DNA of the CDR3 is TGTGCCAGCAGTTTCTTGGACAGGGTTATCACCGGGGAGCTGTGTTTT. Its translation: CASSFLDRVITGELCF. The full variable domain, in which reference TRBV28 and TRBJ2-2 provide the parts outside the CDR3, is DVKVTQSSRYLVKRTGEKVFLECVQDMDHENMFWYRQDPGLGLRLIYFSYDVKMKEKGDIPEGYSVSREKKERFSLILESASTNQTSMYLCASSFLDRVITGELCFGEGSRLTVL.

This clonotype was picked up many times. The CDR3: CSAPPELSGGRQETQYF. The CDR3, as DNA: TGCAGTGCTCCCCCCGAGCTTAGCGGGGGGAGGCAAGAGACCCAGTACTTC. The V and J genes are TRBV20-1 and TRBJ2-5; 10 nucleotides agree with TRBD2. The CDR3 is 17 residues long. The junction had 14 bases not matched to a gene; V was cut back by 5 bases and J by 2 bases. Looked up from germline, CDR1 is DFQATT and CDR2 is SNEGSKA (reference sequence).